This TCR beta chain comes out of a study of PD-1 blockade in classical Hodgkin lymphoma. The assay was immunoSEQ multiplex PCR, and TCRdb's table has in-frame clones only and misses some. Of about 100,000 clones listed, about 89% are singletons. The study's findings and limits: By cycle point C4D1, TCR diversity had risen significantly in CD4+ cells (but not CD8+ cells). Newly diagnosed patients had diversity similar to the baseline diversity of complete responders. Newly diagnosed patients were reported to start with lower TCR diversity than healthy donors.

Each patient experienced a relapse that followed autologous stem cell transplantation, and brentuximab vedotin exposure varied. With regard to this clone: What it binds is not known. At one of its ends the junction is not consistent with the germline gene, which may arise from a read error.

Germline loops: CDR1 SGHDT, CDR2 YYEEEE. The CDR3 length is 13 residues. The sample consisted of peripheral blood mononuclear cells (PBMCs), taken before the second cycle of nivolumab. This chain connects TRBV5-6 to TRBJ1-5; perhaps TRBD1 as D (5 bases). This clonotype was obtained from a human donor with classical Hodgkin lymphoma. The CDR3 spells CASSLAWEGAQHF. CDR3 bases: TGTGCCAGCAGCTTGGCCTGGGAAGGGGCCCAACATTTT.